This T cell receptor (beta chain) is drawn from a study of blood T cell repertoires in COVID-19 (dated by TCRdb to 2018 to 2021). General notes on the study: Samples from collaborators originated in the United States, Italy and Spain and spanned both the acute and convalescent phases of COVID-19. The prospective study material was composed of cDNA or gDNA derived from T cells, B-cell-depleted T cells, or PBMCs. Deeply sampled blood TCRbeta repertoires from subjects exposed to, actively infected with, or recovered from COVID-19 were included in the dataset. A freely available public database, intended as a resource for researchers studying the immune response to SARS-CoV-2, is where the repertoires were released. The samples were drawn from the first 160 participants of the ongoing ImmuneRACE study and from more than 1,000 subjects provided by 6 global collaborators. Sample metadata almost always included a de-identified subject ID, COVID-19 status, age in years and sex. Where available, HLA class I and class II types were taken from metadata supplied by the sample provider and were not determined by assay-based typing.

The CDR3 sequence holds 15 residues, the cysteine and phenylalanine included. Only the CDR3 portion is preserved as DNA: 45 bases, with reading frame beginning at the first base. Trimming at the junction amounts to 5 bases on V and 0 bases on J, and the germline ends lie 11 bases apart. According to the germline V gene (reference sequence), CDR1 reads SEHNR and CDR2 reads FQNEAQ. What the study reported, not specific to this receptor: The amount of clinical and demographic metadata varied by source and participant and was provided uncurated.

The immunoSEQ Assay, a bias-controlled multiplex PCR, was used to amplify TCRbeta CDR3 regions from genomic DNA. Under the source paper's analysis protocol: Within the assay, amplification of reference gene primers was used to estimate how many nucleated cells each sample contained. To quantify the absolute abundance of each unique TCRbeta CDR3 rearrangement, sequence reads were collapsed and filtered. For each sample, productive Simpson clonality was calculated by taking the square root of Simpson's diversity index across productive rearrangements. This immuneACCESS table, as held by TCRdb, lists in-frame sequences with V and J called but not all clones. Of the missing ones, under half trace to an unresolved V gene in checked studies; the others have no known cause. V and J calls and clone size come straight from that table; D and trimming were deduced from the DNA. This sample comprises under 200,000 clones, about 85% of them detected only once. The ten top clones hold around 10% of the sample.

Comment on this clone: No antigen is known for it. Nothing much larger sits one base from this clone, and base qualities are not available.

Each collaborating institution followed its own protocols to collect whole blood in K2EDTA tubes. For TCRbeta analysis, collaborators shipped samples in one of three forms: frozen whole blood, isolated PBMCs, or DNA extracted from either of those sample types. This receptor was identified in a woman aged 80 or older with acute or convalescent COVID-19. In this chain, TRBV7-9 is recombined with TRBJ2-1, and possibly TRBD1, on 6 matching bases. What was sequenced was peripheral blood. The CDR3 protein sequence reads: CASSPLGGSYNEQFF. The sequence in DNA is TGTGCCAGCAGCCCCCTAGGGGGCTCCTACAATGAGCAGTTCTTC.